One sample yielded the 21 T cell receptor beta chains listed below, sequenced in a study of shared clonotypes between healthy human individuals. The assay was immunoSEQ multiplex PCR, and TCRdb's table has in-frame clones only and misses some. This table holds over 2 million clones, about nine tenths found once. Sequenced input: naive CD4+ T cells from PBMCs. Subset in this sample: CD45RA+ positively selected. The receptors were sampled from a man younger than 30 in good health. Some clones in this sample may be carry-over from other donors' samples.

J is TRBJ2-2 and V is TRBV21-1. TRBV21-1 is designated a pseudogene. The CDR3 consists of 15 residues. The CDR3 sequence: CASRTLWDNTGELFF. As DNA, the CDR3 is TGTGCCAGCAGGACTCTATGGGATAACACCGGGGAGCTGTTTTTT.

The J gene is TRBJ2-1, the V gene TRBV27, with 9 nucleotides matching TRBD1. This CDR3 region has 15 residues. V shed 7 bases and J 4 bases; nucleotides not matched to a gene: 8. Germline V CDR1 and CDR2: MNHEY, SMNVEV (reference sequence). The CDR3 nucleotides are TGTGCCAGCAATCAACAGGGGGCGCAGTACAATGAGCAGTTCTTC. Its protein is CASNQQGAQYNEQFF.

To note about this clone: The same CDR3 arises from other DNA sequences in this sample as well. This chain connects TRBV5-4 to TRBJ2-1, with 8 bases matching TRBD2. There are 15 residues in the CDR3. Germline values: CDR1 SGHNT, CDR2 YYREEE (reference sequence). The ends lost 0 bases at V and 4 bases at J; junction bases unmatched: 3. As DNA, the CDR3 is TGTGCCAGCAGCTTGGGGCTAGCGGGTTACAATGAGCAGTTCTTC. Residues: CASSLGLAGYNEQFF. The complete variable domain, with remaining parts taken from reference TRBV5-4 and TRBJ2-1, reads ETGVTQSPTHLIKTRGQQVTLRCSSQSGHNTVSWYQQALGQGPQFIFQYYREEENGRGNFPPRFSGLQFPNYSSELNVNALELDDSALYLCASSLGLAGYNEQFFGPGTRLTVL.

About this clone: Other DNA sequences from this sample encode an identical CDR3 as well. This chain connects TRBV28 to TRBJ2-7; D may be TRBD1 (6 bases). Germline V gene sequence: CDR1 MDHEN, CDR2 SYDVKM. This CDR3 is 14 amino acids long. Trimming removed 5 bases at V and 2 bases at J, with 13 bases between. CDR3 coding DNA: TGTGCCAGCAGTGCACCGGGACAAGCCTACGAGCAGTACTTC. Translation: CASSAPGQAYEQYF.

As concerns this clone: Within the sample, other DNA sequences also encode this same CDR3. The chain uses TRBV9 and TRBJ2-2; D not resolved. Trimming cost V 4 bases and J 1 base, with 5 bases left between them. The CDR3 runs 13 residues. Germline values: CDR1 SGDLS, CDR2 YYNGEE. CDR3 loop: CASSTLNTGELFF. CDR3 DNA: TGTGCCAGCAGCACCCTGAACACCGGGGAGCTGTTTTTT.

The V and J genes are TRBV2 and TRBJ1-2; D is perhaps TRBD1 (5 bases). V was shortened by 9 bases and J by 6 bases, with 11 bases between the two germline ends. Looked up from germline, CDR1 is SNHLY and CDR2 is FYNNEI. The CDR3 has 11 amino acids. This CDR3 reads CASQTVDGYTF. The CDR3 region has the DNA TGTGCCAGTCAGACAGTTGATGGCTACACCTTC. Together with reference TRBV2 and TRBJ1-2, the CDR3 gives the full variable domain: EPEVTQTPSHQVTQMGQEVILRCVPISNHLYFYWYRQILGQKVEFLVSFYNNEISEKSEIFDDQFSVERPDGSNFTLKIRSTKLEDSAMYFCASQTVDGYTFGSGTRLTVV.

The rearrangement links TRBV28 to TRBJ2-1; 8 bases fit TRBD2. The V and J ends lost 8 bases and 1 base, in that order; junction bases with no gene match: 7. The CDR3 has 15 residues. Germline V lookup: CDR1 MDHEN, CDR2 SYDVKM. CDR3 DNA: TGTGCCAGCGTCGCCGGGAGGGGGTCCTACAATGAGCAGTTCTTC. Translating it yields CASVAGRGSYNEQFF. Based on the CDR3 plus reference TRBV28 and TRBJ2-1, the full variable domain is DVKVTQSSRYLVKRTGEKVFLECVQDMDHENMFWYRQDPGLGLRLIYFSYDVKMKEKGDIPEGYSVSREKKERFSLILESASTNQTSMYLCASVAGRGSYNEQFFGPGTRLTVL.

The chain links TRBV27 to TRBJ2-7; 10 positions match TRBD1. The CDR3 runs to 14 residues. V gave up 6 bases and J gave up 2 bases; unmatched junction bases: 4. The germline V gene encodes CDR1 MNHEY and CDR2 SMNVEV (reference sequence). CDR3 in amino acids: CASSSTGGPYEQYF. Written as DNA, the CDR3 is TGTGCCAGCAGCTCGACAGGGGGCCCCTACGAGCAGTACTTC.

The chain recombines TRBV29-1 with TRBJ2-1, with TRBD2 matching over 9 bases. Germline V gene lookup returns CDR1 SQVTM and CDR2 ANQGSEA. The CDR3 is made up of 16 amino acids. V shed 6 bases and J 4 bases; nucleotides not matched to a gene: 13. The CDR3 DNA follows: TGCAGCGTCCTTATACGACTAGCGGATACATACAATGAGCAGTTCTTC. It encodes CSVLIRLADTYNEQFF.

The V gene is TRBV7-3, the J gene TRBJ2-5; D may be TRBD1 or TRBD2 (5 bases each). Per the germline V gene, CDR1 is SGHTA and CDR2 is FQGTGA. Trimming shortened V by 4 bases and J by 4 bases, and 10 bases separated the two germline ends. CDR3 length equals 13 residues. CDR3 DNA: TGTGCCAGCAGCTCAGGGACGCGAGAGACCCAGTACTTC. Its protein is CASSSGTRETQYF.

This chain joins TRBV18 and TRBJ2-7; tentative D call: TRBD2 (6 bases). CDR3 length: 16 amino acids. The germline CDR1 and CDR2 sequences are KGHSH and LQKENI. Trimming left V 4 bases short and J 0 bases short, with 16 bases between. CDR3 loop: CASSLGLPASSYEQYF. The CDR3 DNA reads TGTGCCAGCTCACTAGGACTACCCGCGAGCTCCTACGAGCAGTACTTC.

The gene calls are TRBV7-3 and TRBJ1-1; no clear D. V dropped 4 bases and J dropped 4 bases, with 19 bases sitting between them. CDR1 is SGHTA and CDR2 is FQGTGA in the germline V gene. CDR3 size: 16 residues. In DNA form, the CDR3 reads TGTGCCAGCAGCTATGGCGCGGGTGCGGGAAGCACTGAAGCTTTCTTT. Protein: CASSYGAGAGSTEAFF.

The chain carries TRBV7-9 and TRBJ2-7; D gene ambiguous. V was cut by 5 bases and J by 3 bases, with 14 bases left in between. Germline CDR1 reads SEHNR; CDR2 reads FQNEAQ (reference sequence). The CDR3 loop spans 14 amino acids. The CDR3 sequence is CASSIRPPGYEQYF. The CDR3 nucleotides read TGTGCCAGCAGCATCCGACCTCCGGGCTACGAGCAGTACTTC.

This clone was seen a handful of times. V usage is TRBV6-5 and J usage is TRBJ1-2, with D possibly TRBD1 on 5 matching bases. The V end was cut by 8 bases, the J end by 4 bases, with 8 bases between. Germline V CDR1 and CDR2: MNHEY, SVGAGI. The CDR3 is made up of 11 amino acids. Here the CDR3 reads CASRQGYGYTF. CDR3 nucleotides: TGTGCCAGCCGCCAGGGCTATGGCTACACCTTC.

The chain links TRBV5-8 to TRBJ1-5; 9 bases map to TRBD1. There are 15 residues in the CDR3. V trimming: 4 bases; J trimming: 5 bases; junction bases outside the gene matches: 7. Germline-derived CDR1 and CDR2 are SGHTS and YDEGEE. The CDR3 spells CASSTGTGMDQPQHF. CDR3 DNA: TGTGCCAGCAGCACCGGGACAGGGATGGATCAGCCCCAGCATTTT.

CDR3 protein: CASSVRDYSNQPQHF. The CDR3 DNA follows: TGTGCCAGCAGTGTGAGGGACTATAGCAATCAGCCCCAGCATTTT. The chain links TRBV6-1 to TRBJ1-5; possible D gene TRBD1, 5 bases. The germline V gene has CDR1 MNHNS and CDR2 SASEGT. The CDR3 sequence is 15 residues long. Between the trimmed V and J ends, which lost 4 bases and 0 bases, there was a span of 10 bases.

This clone was detected only once. The chain combines TRBV6-5 with TRBJ1-2; 12 bases map to TRBD1. CDR1 and CDR2 from the germline V gene are MNHEY and SVGAGI. With 5 bases clipped from V and 8 bases from J, the junction kept 6 bases outside the gene matches. The CDR3 loop spans 14 amino acids. The CDR3 DNA reads as TGTGCCAGCAGTGTTGGGGGGACAGGGGGCGGCTACACCTTC. The encoded protein is CASSVGGTGGGYTF.

As regards this clone: Other DNA sequences in the sample encode the same CDR3. The chain couples TRBV2 to TRBJ2-1; tentative D call: TRBD2 (6 bases). V shed 0 bases and J shed 0 bases, with 6 bases lying between them. From germline, CDR1 is SNHLY and CDR2 FYNNEI. The CDR3 totals 15 residues. CDR3 coding DNA: TGTGCCAGCAGTGAAGCTAGCGGCTCCTACAATGAGCAGTTCTTC. Translating it yields CASSEASGSYNEQFF. The complete variable domain, with remaining parts taken from reference TRBV2 and TRBJ2-1, reads EPEVTQTPSHQVTQMGQEVILRCVPISNHLYFYWYRQILGQKVEFLVSFYNNEISEKSEIFDDQFSVERPDGSNFTLKIRSTKLEDSAMYFCASSEASGSYNEQFFGPGTRLTVL.

The genes are TRBV9 and TRBJ1-4; D is uncertain. The CDR3 contains 16 residues. Trimming shortened V by 1 base and J by 5 bases, and 15 bases separated the two germline ends. Germline assignment: CDR1 SGDLS and CDR2 YYNGEE. The CDR3 loop is CASSVSGQLRNEKLFF. In DNA form, the CDR3 reads TGTGCCAGCAGCGTATCTGGTCAGCTGAGGAATGAAAAACTGTTTTTT. Drawing the rest from reference TRBV9 and TRBJ1-4, the complete variable domain is DSGVTQTPKHLITATGQRVTLRCSPRSGDLSVYWYQQSLDQGLQFLIQYYNGEERAKGNILERFSAQQFPDLHSELNLSSLELGDSALYFCASSVSGQLRNEKLFFGSGTQLSVL.

V and J are TRBV28 and TRBJ2-1; no reliable D call. Germline lookup yields CDR1 MDHEN and CDR2 SYDVKM. The V gene lost 7 bases and the J gene lost 7 bases, with 11 bases spanning the gap. The CDR3 has 12 residues. Here the CDR3 DNA reads TGTGCCAGCAACCCTCTCGGGAATGAGCAGTTCTTC. This encodes CASNPLGNEQFF.

This chain uses TRBV5-1 with TRBJ2-1, with D perhaps TRBD1 (6 bases). The CDR3 consists of 11 residues. The V end lost 1 base, the J end lost 13 bases, and 9 bases lay between the germline ends. The germline V gene encodes CDR1 SGHRS and CDR2 YFSETQ. CDR3 loop: CASSLLDRQFF. The CDR3 DNA follows: TGCGCCAGCAGCTTGCTGGACAGACAGTTCTTC.